This T cell receptor (beta chain) derives from a study of T cell responses to AZD1222 COVID-19 vaccine. General observations from the study: Among AZD1222 vaccinees, only five to seven were seropositive at baseline. Donors, mostly white British, included more females; clonal diversity was possibly underestimated.

Some clones are missing from TCRdb's copy, which holds only in-frame ones; the method was immunoSEQ multiplex PCR. The sample records 150,000 or so clones, 90% to 95% being singletons. As regards this clone: What it binds is not known.

Germline lookup yields CDR1 SGHTA and CDR2 FQGNSA. V was pared by 2 bases and J by 1 base, with 9 bases between. The CDR3 has 15 residues. The chain recombines TRBV7-2 with TRBJ1-5; the D gene is possibly TRBD1 (6 bases). This clonotype originated in an adult in good health. The material was peripheral blood, obtained on day 0 of AZD1222 vaccination. The CDR3 region is CASSLPGTSNQPQHF. The CDR3 DNA is TGTGCCAGCAGCTTACCGGGGACAAGCAATCAGCCCCAGCATTTT.